This paragraph covers one T cell receptor (beta chain) sequence. These data belong to a study of CD8 T cells in Susac syndrome. With random hexamers, roughly 0.5 to 1 ug RNA was reverse transcribed. TCRdb fed the immunoSEQ multiplex PCR reads into MiXCR, producing one record per CDR3 protein. There are roughly 80,000 distinct CDR3 sequences in the sample; around 94% occur only once, and 0.52% lies in the top ten. CD8+ and CD4+ T cells were negatively isolated; TEMRA cells were FACS-enriched. V lost 5 bases to trimming and J lost 5 bases, with 10 bases between them. CDR3 length: 13 amino acids. The germline V gene encodes CDR1 SEHNR and CDR2 FQNEAQ (reference sequence).

The clonotype comes from a human donor with Susac syndrome. This rearrangement joins TRBV7-9 to TRBJ2-1; either TRBD1 or TRBD2 may fit D (5 bases each). Sequenced material: CD8+ T cells from PBMCs. The CDR3 bases are TGTGCCAGCAGCACCGGGGCCGACAATGAGCAGTTCTTC. Its protein is CASSTGADNEQFF.